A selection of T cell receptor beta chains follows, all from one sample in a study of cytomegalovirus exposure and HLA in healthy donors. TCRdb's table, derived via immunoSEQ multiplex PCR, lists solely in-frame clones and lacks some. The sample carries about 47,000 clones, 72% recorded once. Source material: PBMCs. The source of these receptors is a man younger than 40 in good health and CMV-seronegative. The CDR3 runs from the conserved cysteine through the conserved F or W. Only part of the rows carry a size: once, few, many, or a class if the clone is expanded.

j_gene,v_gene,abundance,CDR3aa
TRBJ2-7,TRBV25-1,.,CASSESGYEQYF
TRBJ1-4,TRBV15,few,CATSGTTGGGEKLFF
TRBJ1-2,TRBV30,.,CAWSAGLLSGYTF
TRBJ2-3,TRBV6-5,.,CATESGRVADTQYF
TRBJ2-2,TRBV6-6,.,CASSSQGAVGELFF
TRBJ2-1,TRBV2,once,CASSLPGLAGEIEQFF
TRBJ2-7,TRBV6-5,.,CASQAGRTSYEQYF
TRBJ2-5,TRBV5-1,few,CASSLSLEAQYF
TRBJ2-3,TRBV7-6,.,CASSLGRDRGRLRTDTQYF
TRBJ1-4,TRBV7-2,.,CASSFDRGVSEKLFF
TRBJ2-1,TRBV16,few,CASSREGLHNEQFF
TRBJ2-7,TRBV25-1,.,CASSGAGGTYEQYF
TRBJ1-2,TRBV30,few,CAWSTGVYGYTF
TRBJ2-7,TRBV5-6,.,CASSLAGEQYF
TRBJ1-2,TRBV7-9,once,CASSLGGSGPYGYTF
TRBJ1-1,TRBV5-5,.,CASSLAVDTEAFF
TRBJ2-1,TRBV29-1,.,CSVDIGRALHEQFF
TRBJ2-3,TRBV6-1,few,CASRKTSGPTDTQYF
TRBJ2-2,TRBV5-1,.,CASSLASGRKTGELFF
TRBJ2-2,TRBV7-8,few,CASSSFTGELFF
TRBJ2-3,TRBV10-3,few,CAMKGDLPDTQYF
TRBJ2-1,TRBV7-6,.,CASSLDGISDNEQFF
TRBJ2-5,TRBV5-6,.,CASSFSSGAETQYF
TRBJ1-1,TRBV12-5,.,CASGLPHRQGLNTEAFF
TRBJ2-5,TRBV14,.,CASSQEDREGPWYQETQYF
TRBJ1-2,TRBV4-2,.,CASSHTLAGQSLNYGYTF
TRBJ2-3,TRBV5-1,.,CASSSLGAGVVDTQYF
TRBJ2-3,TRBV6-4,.,CASSDRYKDTQYF
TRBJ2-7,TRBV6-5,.,CASSYQGQGGYEQYF
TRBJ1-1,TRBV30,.,CAWSVHGGTEAFF
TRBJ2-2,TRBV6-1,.,CASSATGGTGELFF
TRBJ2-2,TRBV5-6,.,CASSLVARGTGELFF
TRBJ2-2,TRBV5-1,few,CASSSTGGWTGELFF
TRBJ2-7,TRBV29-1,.,CSVGKGHGLAGTYEQYF
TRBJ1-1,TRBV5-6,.,CASSPTGRGTEAFF
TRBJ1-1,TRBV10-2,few,CASSEYRGLAEAFF
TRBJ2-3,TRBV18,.,CASSRGTKAQYF
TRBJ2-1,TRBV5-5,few,CASTSWTSGRNEQFF